These 14 T cell receptor beta chains were all obtained from the same sample, sequenced in a study of tumor-infiltrating lymphocytes in primary liver carcinoma. Taking roughly 20-34 mg of unsorted bulk tissue, the authors co-extracted RNA and DNA. cDNA specific to TCR beta was made from 500 ng of total RNA, with a constant-region primer employed for priming. Libraries of TCR beta came from three nested multiplex PCR rounds with slightly modified ARM-PCR. PCR rounds one and two used TRBV1-TRBV30 forward primers with a C-beta reverse primer for 10 cycles each. TCRdb recomputed calls from the multiplex PCR reads with MiXCR, one row per CDR3 protein. The sample consists of approximately 76,000 distinct CDR3 sequences, 70% to 80% of them appearing once. Sequenced: liver tumor tissue from sampling region 4. The subset: tumor region T4, right-lateral pole. The origin of the receptors is an older woman with primary liver carcinoma and hepatitis B virus infection.

On this clonotype itself: The CDR3 does not end in the conserved phenylalanine or tryptophan, so this is likely a read error. This chain's CDR3 is CASSLGIRRKGTDAQYS. Here the CDR3 DNA reads TGTGCCAGCAGCTTAGGGATTCGAAGGAAAGGCACAGATGCGCAGTATTCT. V gene TRBV11-2 combines with J gene TRBJ2-3; no firm D call. There are 17 residues in the CDR3. Germline CDR1 reads SGHAT; CDR2 reads FQNNGV.

The gene calls are TRBV12-3 or TRBV12-4 and TRBJ2-1, with 11 bases aligning to TRBD2. There are 17 residues in the CDR3. Trimming removed 6 bases from V and 15 bases from J; junction bases left unmatched: 22. The CDR3 here is CASRPGTSGHSYNEGFF. CDR3 DNA: TGTGCCAGCAGACCGGGGACTAGCGGCCACTCCTACAATGAGGGGTTCTTC.

This clonotype was recorded only once. This may stem from a read error, because a much larger clone lies one nucleotide away. The chain has TRBV30 and TRBJ1-1; maybe TRBD1 (6 bases). CDR3 length: 14 residues. Looked up from germline, CDR1 is GTSNPN and CDR2 is SVGIG (reference sequence). CDR3 sequence: CAWSVDWGDTETFF. CDR3 sequence (DNA): TGTGCCTGGAGTGTAGATTGGGGGGACACTGAAACTTTCTTT.

The rearrangement uses TRBV28 and TRBJ2-7, with no clear D. V was pared by 3 bases and J by 1 base, with 13 bases between. CDR1 and CDR2 (germline): MDHEN, SYDVKM. The CDR3 is 15 amino acids. The CDR3 sequence is CASSFEGDRSYEQYF. CDR3 nucleotide sequence: TGTGCCAGCAGTTTTGAAGGCGACCGATCCTACGAGCAGTACTTC.

Details on this clonotype: Relative to the germline gene, one junction end is altered; a read error may explain this. The chain employs TRBV28 and TRBJ2-5; D is possibly TRBD1 (6 bases). Germline V gene lookup returns CDR1 MDHEN and CDR2 SYDVKM. The CDR3 extends over 13 amino acids. In DNA form, the CDR3 reads TGTACCAGTAGGCAACAGGGATGGGAGACCCAGTACTTC. Translated, it gives CTSRQQGWETQYF.

With respect to this clonotype: The junction does not match germline at one end; this may be a read error. The CDR3 here is CVGSLTSGSEQYF. The CDR3 DNA is TGTGTCGGCAGCTTAACTAGCGGGAGCGAGCAATACTTC. V and J are TRBV11-2 and TRBJ2-7, with 11 bases aligning to TRBD2. The CDR3 is 13 residues long. Germline assignment: CDR1 SGHAT and CDR2 FQNNGV.

The chain combines TRBV5-4 with TRBJ2-5; D not resolved. V dropped 0 bases and J dropped 9 bases, with 12 bases sitting between them. Germline loops: CDR1 SGHNT, CDR2 YYREEE (reference sequence). The CDR3 extends over 13 amino acids. The CDR3 DNA follows: TGTGCCAGCAGCTTGGTCAGCTACACGCCCCAGTACTTC. It is translated as CASSLVSYTPQYF.

On this clonotype itself: At one boundary the junction diverges from the germline segment, which might be a read error. CDR3 sequence: CASSFGGLTTDMQYF. The CDR3 coding sequence is TGTGCTAGCAGTTTTGGGGGACTAACCACAGATATGCAGTATTTT. The V and J genes are TRBV12-3 or TRBV12-4 and TRBJ2-3, with 7 bases aligning to TRBD2. This CDR3 contains 15 residues.

Points on this clonotype: The junction differs from germline at one of its ends, possibly a read error. The chain joins TRBV24-1 to TRBJ2-7, with 8 bases matching TRBD2. This CDR3 contains 13 residues. Per germline, CDR1 KGHDR and CDR2 SFDVKD. The CDR3 DNA reads TGTGTCACCAGTAGCGGGGATTCCTACGAGCAGTACTTC. It translates to CVTSSGDSYEQYF.

The V call is TRBV11-3, the J call TRBJ2-3; D gene uncertain. Germline V lookup: CDR1 SGHNT, CDR2 YENEEA. The CDR3 consists of 17 residues. The DNA of the CDR3 is TGTAGTAGCAGCTTATCGTTTCGGCCGCTACGGACAGATACGCAGTATTTT. Translation: CSSSLSFRPLRTDTQYF. Complete variable domain (other parts from reference TRBV11-3 and TRBJ2-3): EAGVVQSPRYKIIEKKQPVAFWCNPISGHNTLYWYLQNLGQGPELLIRYENEEAVDDSQLPKDRFSAERLKGVDSTLKIQPAELGDSAVYLCSSSLSFRPLRTDTQYFGPGTRLTVL.

Concerning this clonotype itself: Just one base apart from a much larger clone, this may be a read error. V usage is TRBV5-1 and J usage is TRBJ2-5; 14 bases agree with TRBD2. CDR1 and CDR2 from the germline V gene are SGHRS and YFSETQ. This CDR3 comprises 17 residues. The CDR3 loop is CPSSAPGLAGVQETQYF. Written as DNA, the CDR3 is TGCCCCAGCAGCGCGCCGGGACTAGCGGGGGTCCAAGAGACCCAGTACTTC.

The chain uses TRBV20-1 and TRBJ2-7; maybe TRBD1 (5 bases). This CDR3 comprises 11 residues. Germline V gene sequence: CDR1 DFQATT, CDR2 SNEGSKA (reference sequence). V was trimmed by 4 bases and J by 13 bases, leaving 17 bases between them. Here the CDR3 reads CSAMDGPGQYF. The CDR3 coding sequence is TGCAGTGCTATGGACGGCCCAGGGCAATACTTC.

Many counts were recorded for this clonotype. The rearrangement links TRBV30 to TRBJ1-2; no firm D call. Germline CDR1 is GTSNPN and CDR2 is SVGIG (reference sequence). The CDR3 extends over 12 amino acids. V was trimmed by 2 bases and J by 3 bases, leaving 7 bases between them. The CDR3 here is CAWSTADYGYTF. DNA for the CDR3: TGTGCCTGGAGTACAGCCGACTATGGCTACACCTTC.

This clonotype was seen many times. The gene calls are TRBV12-3 or TRBV12-4 and TRBJ1-1, with no clear D. This CDR3 is built from 14 residues. Trimming left V 1 base short and J 3 bases short, with 9 bases between. The CDR3 nucleotides are TGTGCCAGCAGTTTAGACAGTCGGTACACTGAAGCTTTCTTT. Its translation is CASSLDSRYTEAFF.